The present T cell receptor beta chain was sequenced within a study of blood T cell repertoires in COVID-19. The germline gives CDR1 SGHTA, CDR2 FQGNSA. There are 15 residues in the CDR3. Trimming pared 5 bases from V and 3 bases from J, leaving 14 bases between. Generated by immunoSEQ multiplex PCR, the TCRdb table keeps only in-frame clones and is missing some. This sample carries fewer than 400,000 clones, around 90% of them seen once, and the ten largest clones take 4.5% to 5.5%. Individuals drawn from 20 to 25 US areas were about 18 to 95 years old. The V call is TRBV7-2, the J call TRBJ1-5; a possible D gene is TRBD1 (5 bases). The TCR originated in a man aged 55-75 years who had recovered from COVID-19. The sample taken for sequencing was PBMCs or T cells enriched from blood (not recorded which). DNA for the CDR3: TGTGCCAGCAGCCCAACACAGGAAAACAATCAGCCCCAGCATTTT. Protein product: CASSPTQENNQPQHF.